One and the same sample provided the 9 T cell receptor beta chains below, sequenced in a study of shared clonotypes between healthy human individuals (dated by TCRdb to 2018 to 2020). The protocol used for the library was the immunoSEQ multiplex PCR assay. TCRdb holds this immuneACCESS table with in-frame rearrangements only. Some clones are missing; in checked studies, unresolved V genes explain under half, and the rest has no known cause. This sample gives fewer than 1.4 million clones in total; around 78% of them show up just once. 0.6% to 0.75% of the sample rests with the top ten. Source material: memory CD4+ T cells from PBMCs. The cell subset or site label here, explained by the study, means: CD45RA-negative fraction. These receptors were collected from a young man in good health. Some clones in this sample may be carry-over from other donors' samples.

The chain joins TRBV10-3 to TRBJ2-3, with D tentatively TRBD2 (6 bases). The CDR3 consists of 13 residues. Trimming took 5 bases from V and 1 from J, leaving 7 bases between them. Germline-derived CDR1 and CDR2 are ENHRY and SYGVKD. For the CDR3, the DNA is TGTGCCATCAGTCCGGGAGGCACAGATACGCAGTATTTT. Translated, it gives CAISPGGTDTQYF.

The rearrangement links TRBV7-9 to TRBJ2-5; TRBD2 might be the D (5 bases). Germline CDR1 is SEHNR and CDR2 is FQNEAQ (reference sequence). The germline V and J ends were trimmed by 2 bases and 4 bases, with 23 bases remaining between them. CDR3 length: 18 amino acids. The CDR3 coding sequence is TGTGCCAGCAGCTTAAAGGTTGTTAGCGTTCTAGGTGGAGAGACCCAGTACTTC. Amino acids: CASSLKVVSVLGGETQYF.

This clone was seen at least ten times. The chain joins TRBV2 to TRBJ2-5, with 7 bases aligning to TRBD2. Trimming took 8 bases from V and 2 from J; bases not matched to a gene: 5. The length of the CDR3 is 13 residues. Germline V gene sequence: CDR1 SNHLY, CDR2 FYNNEI. CDR3 residues: CASRAGLQETQYF. The CDR3 nucleotides read TGTGCCAGCCGAGCGGGATTACAAGAGACCCAGTACTTC.

The DNA for the CDR3 is TGTGCCAGCAGCTTAAATTGGGACAGCAGCCAGCCCCAGCATTTT. Its translation is CASSLNWDSSQPQHF. V usage is TRBV7-2 and J usage is TRBJ1-5; 7 positions match TRBD1. Germline assignment: CDR1 SGHTA and CDR2 FQGNSA. The CDR3 contains 15 residues. After removal of 2 bases from V and 7 bases from J, the junction contained 8 bases not matched to a gene.

The chain joins TRBV6-5 to TRBJ1-1; 7 bases map to TRBD1. CDR1 is MNHEY and CDR2 is SVGAGI in the germline V gene. The CDR3 totals 13 residues. The J segment lost 5 bases and the V segment lost 7 bases, leaving 7 bases of the junction unmatched. The CDR3 nucleotides read TGTGCCAGCACCTACCCAGGGGGAACTGAAGCTTTCTTT. Protein sequence: CASTYPGGTEAFF.

The rearrangement links TRBV6-1 to TRBJ2-2; D remains ambiguous. CDR1 and CDR2 (germline): MNHNS, SASEGT. The V end lost 4 bases, the J end lost 1 base, and 10 bases lay between the germline ends. This CDR3 has 15 amino acids. This CDR3 is CASSVVGMNTGELFF. CDR3 DNA sequence: TGTGCCAGCAGTGTAGTGGGAATGAACACCGGGGAGCTGTTTTTT.

This clone showed up just a few times. V is TRBV14 and J is TRBJ2-7; TRBD2 matches at 8 bases. There are 15 residues in the CDR3. Unmatched junction bases numbered 5, after V lost 4 bases and J lost 0 bases. Looked up from germline, CDR1 is SGHDN and CDR2 is FVKESK. The CDR3 coding sequence is TGTGCCAGCAGCCTACTAGCGGCCAGCTCCTACGAGCAGTACTTC. It yields the protein CASSLLAASSYEQYF.

This sequence joins TRBV7-2 and TRBJ2-1; TRBD2 aligns across 7 bases. Germline V gives CDR1 SGHTA, CDR2 FQGNSA. The CDR3 consists of 17 residues. V shed 0 bases, J shed 9 bases, and the junction held 14 bases outside the gene matches. DNA of the CDR3: TGTGCCAGCAGCTTAGCGCTTGCTAGCGGAGGGGAGGGTGAGCAGTTCTTC. Translating it yields CASSLALASGGEGEQFF.

V gene TRBV4-2 combines with J gene TRBJ2-3, with D possibly being TRBD1 or TRBD2 (5 bases each). V dropped 6 bases and J dropped 2 bases, with 9 bases sitting between them. The CDR3 sequence is 13 residues long. The germline gives CDR1 LGHNA, CDR2 YNFKEQ. CDR3 nucleotide sequence: TGTGCCAGCAGGGGGACCACCACAGATACGCAGTATTTT. Its protein is CASRGTTTDTQYF.